The 17 T cell receptor beta chains below come from one sample, sequenced in a study of shared clonotypes between healthy human individuals. The method was immunoSEQ multiplex PCR; TCRdb's version includes in-frame clones alone and lacks a portion of them. Altogether about 520,000 clones are present, 81% being singletons, with the ten largest covering approximately 12%. Source material: PBMCs. These TCRs come from a woman aged 40 to 50 in good health. Some clones in this sample may be carry-over from other donors' samples.

This chain connects TRBV5-1 to TRBJ2-2; D is unclear. Germline assignment: CDR1 SGHRS and CDR2 YFSETQ. Trimming removed 4 bases from V and 7 bases from J, with 11 bases in between. The CDR3 contains 13 residues. The DNA for the CDR3 is TGCGCCAGCAGCGTTAGGTCAGACGGGGAGCTGTTTTTT. Translation gives CASSVRSDGELFF.

The chain combines TRBV28 with TRBJ2-7; no clear D. The germline V and J ends were trimmed by 8 bases and 2 bases, with 10 bases remaining between them. This CDR3 contains 12 residues. The germline CDR1 and CDR2 sequences are MDHEN and SYDVKM. CDR3 DNA sequence: TGTGCCAGCGAATCGGATGCCTACGAGCAGTACTTC. This sequence encodes CASESDAYEQYF.

With respect to this clone: Other DNA sequences in this specimen translate into the identical CDR3. The chain joins TRBV5-1 to TRBJ1-3; 8 bases line up with TRBD1. V gave up 0 bases and J gave up 3 bases; unmatched junction bases: 2. The CDR3 runs 15 residues. CDR1 is SGHRS, CDR2 YFSETQ, per germline. The CDR3 DNA follows: TGCGCCAGCAGCTTGGCAGGGGGCTTTGGAAACACCATATATTTT. It codes for CASSLAGGFGNTIYF.

This chain connects TRBV5-8 to TRBJ2-5; D may be TRBD2 (6 bases). V was trimmed by 2 bases and J by 5 bases, leaving 10 bases between them. The CDR3 has 13 amino acids. Germline assignment: CDR1 SGHTS and CDR2 YDEGEE. This CDR3 reads CASSFQGGETQYF. The DNA of the CDR3 is TGTGCCAGCAGCTTCCAGGGAGGTGAGACCCAGTACTTC.

The rearrangement joins TRBV6-1 to TRBJ2-7, with 10 bases lining up with TRBD1. The CDR3 is 13 amino acids. Germline V gene sequence: CDR1 MNHNS, CDR2 SASEGT. V shed 6 bases, J shed 6 bases, and the junction held 5 bases outside the gene matches. CDR3 in amino acids: CASRPDRGSEQYF. CDR3 DNA sequence: TGTGCCAGCAGGCCGGACAGGGGGAGCGAGCAGTACTTC.

This chain links TRBV11-1 with TRBJ1-1; possible D gene TRBD1, 5 bases. The CDR3 has 15 residues. V was pared by 3 bases and J by 0 bases, with 11 bases between. CDR1 and CDR2 from the germline V gene are SGHAT and FQDESV (reference sequence). The CDR3 is CASSFAGRMNTEAFF. CDR3 coding DNA: TGTGCCAGCAGCTTTGCAGGGAGAATGAACACTGAAGCTTTCTTT.

This clone was observed a handful of times. This sequence is one base from a far larger clone and is likely a read error. In the same sample, other DNA sequences code for this CDR3. V is TRBV30 and J is TRBJ1-2, with D maybe TRBD1 (5 bases). CDR1 and CDR2 from the germline V gene are GTSNPN and SVGIG (reference sequence). The CDR3 is made up of 13 amino acids. With 3 bases removed from V and 7 bases from J, the gap between germline ends came to 15 bases. CDR3 nucleotides: TGTGCCTGGAGGGGGAAGGGGAGGGTTGGCTACACCTTC. Its translation is CAWRGKGRVGYTF.

With respect to this clone: A far more abundant clone sits one base away, making this likely a read error. The V and J genes are TRBV7-9 and TRBJ2-1; 7 bases fit TRBD2. The CDR3 is made up of 16 amino acids. Germline V gene data show CDR1 as SEHNR and CDR2 as FQNEAQ (reference sequence). The CDR3 sequence is CASSPRGGSSYNKQFF. CDR3 coding DNA: TGTGCCAGCAGCCCCCGGGGCGGGAGCTCCTACAATAAGCAGTTCTTC.

The chain joins TRBV5-1 to TRBJ2-1, with 10 nucleotides matching TRBD2. The CDR3 is 17 residues long. Germline V gene data show CDR1 as SGHRS and CDR2 as YFSETQ. Germline trimming cut 0 bases from V and 10 bases from J; bases unmatched to any gene: 13. The CDR3 spells CASSLGPELAGVREQFF. CDR3 sequence (DNA): TGCGCCAGCAGCTTGGGCCCCGAGCTAGCGGGAGTCAGAGAGCAGTTCTTC. Combining the CDR3 with reference TRBV5-1 and TRBJ2-1 gives the whole variable domain KAGVTQTPRYLIKTRGQQVTLSCSPISGHRSVSWYQQTPGQGLQFLFEYFSETQRNKGNFPGRFSGRQFSNSRSEMNVSTLELGDSALYLCASSLGPELAGVREQFFGPGTRLTVL.

The V gene is TRBV2, the J gene TRBJ2-7; the match to TRBD1 covers 8 bases. Trimming removed 6 bases from V and 1 base from J; junction bases left unmatched: 2. The CDR3 spans 13 residues. The V gene's germline CDR1 is SNHLY and CDR2 FYNNEI. CDR3 sequence reads: CASRRTGSYEQYF. CDR3 nucleotides: TGTGCCAGCAGGCGGACAGGGTCCTACGAGCAGTACTTC.

This chain links TRBV7-7 with TRBJ2-2; maybe TRBD1 (5 bases). CDR1 is SSHAT, CDR2 FNYEAQ, per germline (reference sequence). The V end lost 5 bases, the J end lost 6 bases, and 10 bases lay between the germline ends. CDR3 size: 13 residues. The CDR3 DNA reads TGTGCCAGCAGCATCAGGGAAGCCGGGGAGCTGTTTTTT. Translating it yields CASSIREAGELFF. The full variable domain, with the rest looked up from reference TRBV7-7 and TRBJ2-2, is GAGVSQSPRYKVTKRGQDVTLRCDPISSHATLYWYQQALGQGPEFLTYFNYEAQPDKSGLPSDRFSAERPEGSISTLTIQRTEQRDSAMYRCASSIREAGELFFGEGSRLTVL.

Concerning this clone itself: A read error is the likely source, as a far larger clone sits one nucleotide away. The same CDR3 arises from other DNA sequences in this sample as well. V and J are TRBV5-1 and TRBJ1-2, with D hard to call. The germline CDR1 and CDR2 sequences are SGHRS and YFSETQ. The CDR3 is 13 residues long. The CDR3 loop is CASSLTAVHGYTF. CDR3 nucleotides: TGCGCTAGCAGCTTAACGGCCGTTCATGGCTACACCTTC.

This clone was recorded at least ten times. The chain uses TRBV6-1 and TRBJ1-2; TRBD1 matches 7 bases. With V trimmed by 6 bases and J by 6 bases, 7 bases remained unmatched. Germline-derived CDR1 and CDR2 are MNHNS and SASEGT. The CDR3 is made up of 13 amino acids. CDR3 sequence (DNA): TGTGCCAGCAGCCTCAACAGGGGTGATGGCTACACCTTC. Protein product: CASSLNRGDGYTF.

The gene calls are TRBV28 and TRBJ2-7; D is uncertain. The CDR3 spans 11 residues. The V gene's germline CDR1 is MDHEN and CDR2 SYDVKM. V lost 7 bases, J lost 7 bases, and 11 bases lay in between. CDR3 sequence reads: CASNLEREQYF. CDR3 nucleotide sequence: TGTGCCAGCAACCTCGAGAGGGAGCAGTACTTC.

The genes are TRBV10-2 and TRBJ1-1; a possible D gene is TRBD1 (5 bases). V lost 6 bases, J lost 0 bases, and 11 bases lay in between. This CDR3 comprises 14 residues. The V gene's germline CDR1 is WSHSY and CDR2 SAAADI. The CDR3 loop reads CASRSTQVNTEAFF. CDR3 nucleotide sequence: TGCGCCAGCAGGAGTACACAGGTGAACACTGAAGCTTTCTTT.

This clone was seen only once. A far larger clone is a single base away, which makes a read error likely. The sample carries other DNA sequences with the same CDR3. The CDR3 DNA reads TGCAGCGTTTCAGGGACAACTGAAGCTTTCTTT. Its translation: CSVSGTTEAFF. The genes are TRBV29-1 and TRBJ1-1; a weak D match, TRBD1 (6 bases). V lost 5 bases and J lost 5, with 9 bases in between. CDR3 length: 11 residues. In germline, CDR1 is SQVTM, CDR2 ANQGSEA.

The rearrangement joins TRBV5-4 to TRBJ2-7, with TRBD2 matching 10 bases. The germline V gene has CDR1 SGHNT and CDR2 YYREEE (reference sequence). The junction had 11 bases not matched to a gene; V was cut back by 2 bases and J by 9 bases. The CDR3 length is 15 residues. CDR3: CASSLSLAGAEGQYF. The CDR3 DNA follows: TGTGCCAGCAGCTTATCGCTAGCGGGAGCGGAGGGGCAGTACTTC.